The clone carrying this TCR beta chain was counted many times. These data are taken from a study of spatial heterogeneity in lung cancer. Study-level background: Alpha-chain sequences were consistently detected in smaller numbers than beta-chain sequences. Averaged across combinations, each unique TCR and UMI pairing appeared more than ten times in raw reads, which were uncorrected.

Time point described: sample taken at primary tumor resection. Unsorted whole RNA from tumor, nontumor lung or frozen PBMC underwent sequencing. The donor population consisted of some 72 patients with untreated, early-stage non-small cell lung cancer. The CDR3 runs 14 residues. Per the germline V gene, CDR1 is GTSNPN and CDR2 is SVGIG (reference sequence). V gave up 0 bases and J gave up 7 bases, with 15 bases separating them. Single TCR cDNA molecules each had their own unique molecular identifier. TCRdb reanalysed the 5' RACE reads using MiXCR and keeps one entry per CDR3 protein. The table lists some 11,000 distinct CDR3 sequences, about 6% of them singletons.

The receptor was isolated from a male donor with early-stage non-small cell lung cancer. This material consisted of normal lung tissue next to the tumor, taken at surgery. The rearrangement links TRBV30 to TRBJ1-2; D is ambiguous. The CDR3 sequence: CAWSVRAHGSGYTF. CDR3 sequence (DNA): TGTGCCTGGAGTGTACGGGCTCACGGGAGTGGCTACACCTTC.